This TCR beta chain was sequenced for a study of T cell responses to AZD1222 COVID-19 vaccine. In the case of this clone: The antigen is not known.

Using immunoSEQ multiplex PCR, the repertoire was profiled, and TCRdb retains in-frame clones only, with some absent. Of about 120,000 clones in the sample, about nine tenths were seen once. Study-wide results and limits: Rises in breadth and depth of Spike-specific TCRs came after two AZD1222 doses. Repertoires were sampled only after the peak T cell response. Clonal diversity may have been underestimated in mostly white British donors.

This CDR3 has 17 residues. Looked up from germline, CDR1 is LNHDA and CDR2 is SQIVND (reference sequence). V was clipped by 4 bases and J by 3 bases, with 19 bases between them. Sample: peripheral blood, taken 28 days after the second AZD1222 dose. The gene calls are TRBV19 and TRBJ2-1, with D tentatively TRBD1 (5 bases). The TCR originated in an adult who received the AZD1222 COVID-19 vaccine. DNA of the CDR3: TGTGCCAGTAGTAATTCTCAAGGGGTGTCCCGCTACAATGAGCAGTTCTTC. As protein: CASSNSQGVSRYNEQFF.